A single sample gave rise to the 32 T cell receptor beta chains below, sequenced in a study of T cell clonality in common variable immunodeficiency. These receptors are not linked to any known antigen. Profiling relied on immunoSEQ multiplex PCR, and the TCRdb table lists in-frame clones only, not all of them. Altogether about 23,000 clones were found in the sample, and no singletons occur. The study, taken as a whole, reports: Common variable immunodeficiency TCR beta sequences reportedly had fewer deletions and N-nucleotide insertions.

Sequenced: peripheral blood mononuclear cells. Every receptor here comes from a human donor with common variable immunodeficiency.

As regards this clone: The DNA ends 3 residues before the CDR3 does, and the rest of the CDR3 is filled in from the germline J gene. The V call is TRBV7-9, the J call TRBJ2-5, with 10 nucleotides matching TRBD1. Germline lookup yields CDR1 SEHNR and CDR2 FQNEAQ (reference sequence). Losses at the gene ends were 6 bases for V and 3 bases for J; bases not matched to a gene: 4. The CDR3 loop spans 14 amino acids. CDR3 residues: CASSRGQGEETQYF. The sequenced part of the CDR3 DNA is TGTGCCAGCAGTCGCGGACAGGGGGAAGAGACC.

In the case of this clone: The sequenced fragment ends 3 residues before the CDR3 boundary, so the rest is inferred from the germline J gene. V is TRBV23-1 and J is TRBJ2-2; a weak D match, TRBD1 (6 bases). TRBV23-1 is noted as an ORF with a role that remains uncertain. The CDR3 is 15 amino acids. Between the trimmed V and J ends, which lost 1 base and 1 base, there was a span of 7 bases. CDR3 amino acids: CASSQYRVNTGELFF. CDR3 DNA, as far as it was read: TGCGCCAGCAGTCAATACAGGGTGAACACCGGGGAG.

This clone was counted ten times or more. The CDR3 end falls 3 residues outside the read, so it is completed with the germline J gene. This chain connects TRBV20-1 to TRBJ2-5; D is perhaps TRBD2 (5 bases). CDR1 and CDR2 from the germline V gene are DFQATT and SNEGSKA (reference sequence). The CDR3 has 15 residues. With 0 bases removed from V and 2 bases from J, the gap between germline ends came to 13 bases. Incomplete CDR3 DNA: TGCAGTGCTAGAGATGCTGAGCGGTTTCAAGAGACC. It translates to CSARDAERFQET. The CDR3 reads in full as CSARDAERFQETQYF.

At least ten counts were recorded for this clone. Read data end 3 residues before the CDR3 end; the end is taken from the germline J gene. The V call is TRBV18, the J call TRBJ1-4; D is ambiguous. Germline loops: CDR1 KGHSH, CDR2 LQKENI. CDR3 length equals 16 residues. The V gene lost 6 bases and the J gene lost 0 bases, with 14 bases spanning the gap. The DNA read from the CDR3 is TGTGCCAGCTCGCCCGAGGCTGCTGCAACTAATGAAAAA. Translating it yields CASSPEAAATNEK. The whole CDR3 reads CASSPEAAATNEKLFF.

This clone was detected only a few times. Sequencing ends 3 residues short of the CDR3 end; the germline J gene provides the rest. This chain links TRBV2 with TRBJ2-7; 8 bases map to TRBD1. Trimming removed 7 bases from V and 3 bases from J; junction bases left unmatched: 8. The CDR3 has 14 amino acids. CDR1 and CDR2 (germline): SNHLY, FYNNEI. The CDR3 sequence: CASKRDRSYYEQYF. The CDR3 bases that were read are TGTGCCAGCAAAAGGGACAGGTCGTACTACGAG. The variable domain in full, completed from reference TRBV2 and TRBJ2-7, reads EPEVTQTPSHQVTQMGQEVILRCVPISNHLYFYWYRQILGQKVEFLVSFYNNEISEKSEIFDDQFSVERPDGSNFTLKIRSTKLEDSAMYFCASKRDRSYYEQYFGPGTRLTVT.

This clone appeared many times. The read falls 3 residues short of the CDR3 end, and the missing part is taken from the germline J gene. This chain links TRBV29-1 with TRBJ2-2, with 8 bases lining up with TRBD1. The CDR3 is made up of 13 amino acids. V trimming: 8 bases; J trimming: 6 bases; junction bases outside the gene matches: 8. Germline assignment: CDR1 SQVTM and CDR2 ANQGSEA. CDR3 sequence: CSIGQGGAGELFF. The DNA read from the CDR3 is TGCAGCATCGGACAGGGAGGCGCCGGGGAG.

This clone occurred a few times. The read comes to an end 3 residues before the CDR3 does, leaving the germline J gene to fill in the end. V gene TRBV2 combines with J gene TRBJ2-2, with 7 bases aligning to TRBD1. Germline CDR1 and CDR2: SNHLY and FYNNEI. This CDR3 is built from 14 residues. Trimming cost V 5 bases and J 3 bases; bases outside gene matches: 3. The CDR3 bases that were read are TGTGCCAGCAGTCGACAGGGCCACACCGGGGAG. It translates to CASSRQGHTGE. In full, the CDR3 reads CASSRQGHTGELFF.

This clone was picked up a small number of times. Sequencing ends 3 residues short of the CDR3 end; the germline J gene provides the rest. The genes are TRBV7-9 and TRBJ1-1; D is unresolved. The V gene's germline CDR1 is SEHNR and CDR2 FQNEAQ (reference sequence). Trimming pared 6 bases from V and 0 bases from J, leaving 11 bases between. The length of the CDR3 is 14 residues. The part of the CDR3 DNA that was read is TGTGCCAGCAGGAACCCCCACATGAACACTGAA. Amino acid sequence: CASRNPHMNTE. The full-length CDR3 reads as CASRNPHMNTEAFF.

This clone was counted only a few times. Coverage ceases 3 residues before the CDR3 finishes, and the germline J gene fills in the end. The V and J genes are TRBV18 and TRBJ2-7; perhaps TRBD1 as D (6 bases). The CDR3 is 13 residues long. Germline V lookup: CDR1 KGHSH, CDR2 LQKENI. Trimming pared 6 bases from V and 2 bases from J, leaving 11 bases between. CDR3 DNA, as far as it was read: TGTGCCAGCTCCAATGGGGGCGCCTACGAG. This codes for CASSNGGAYE. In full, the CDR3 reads CASSNGGAYEQYF.

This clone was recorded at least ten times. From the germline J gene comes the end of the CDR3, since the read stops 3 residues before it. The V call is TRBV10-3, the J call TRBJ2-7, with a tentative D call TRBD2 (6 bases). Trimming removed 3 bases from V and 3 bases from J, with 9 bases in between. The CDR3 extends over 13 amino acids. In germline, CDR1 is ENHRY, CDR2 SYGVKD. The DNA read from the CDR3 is TGTGCCATCAGTGATTCGGGGGACTACGAG. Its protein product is CAISDSGDYE. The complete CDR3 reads CAISDSGDYEQYF.

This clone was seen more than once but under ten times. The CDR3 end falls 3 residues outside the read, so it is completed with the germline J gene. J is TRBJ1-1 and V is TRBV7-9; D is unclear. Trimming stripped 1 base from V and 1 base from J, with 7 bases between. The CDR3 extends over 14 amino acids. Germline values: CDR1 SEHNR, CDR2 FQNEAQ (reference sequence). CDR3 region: CASSLGRGNTEAFF. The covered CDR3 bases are TGTGCCAGCAGCTTAGGACGGGGGAACACTGAA.

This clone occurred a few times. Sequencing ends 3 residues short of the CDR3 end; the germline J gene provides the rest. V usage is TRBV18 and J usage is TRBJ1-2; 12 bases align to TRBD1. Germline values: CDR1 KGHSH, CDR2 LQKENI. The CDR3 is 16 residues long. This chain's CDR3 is CASSLFAGTGGVGYTF. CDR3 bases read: TGTGCCAGCTCACTCTTTGCCGGGACAGGGGGCGTCGGC.

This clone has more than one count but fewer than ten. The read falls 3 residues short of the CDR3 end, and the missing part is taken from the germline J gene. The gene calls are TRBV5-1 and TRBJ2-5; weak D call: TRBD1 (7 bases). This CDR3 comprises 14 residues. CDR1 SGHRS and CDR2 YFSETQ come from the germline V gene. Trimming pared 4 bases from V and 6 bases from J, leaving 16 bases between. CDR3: CASSEQGRMKTQYF. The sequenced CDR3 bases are TGCGCCAGCAGCGAACAGGGGAGGATGAAGACC.

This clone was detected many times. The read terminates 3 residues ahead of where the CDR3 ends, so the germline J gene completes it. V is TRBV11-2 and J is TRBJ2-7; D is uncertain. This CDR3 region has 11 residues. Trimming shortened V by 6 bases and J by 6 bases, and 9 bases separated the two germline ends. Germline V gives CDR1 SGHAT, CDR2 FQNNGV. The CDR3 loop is CASREGPEQYF. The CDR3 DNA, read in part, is TGTGCCAGCAGAGAAGGGCCCGAG. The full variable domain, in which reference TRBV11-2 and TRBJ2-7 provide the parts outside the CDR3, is EAGVAQSPRYKIIEKRQSVAFWCNPISGHATLYWYQQILGQGPKLLIQFQNNGVVDDSQLPKDRFSAERLKGVDSTLKIQPAKLEDSAVYLCASREGPEQYFGPGTRLTVT.

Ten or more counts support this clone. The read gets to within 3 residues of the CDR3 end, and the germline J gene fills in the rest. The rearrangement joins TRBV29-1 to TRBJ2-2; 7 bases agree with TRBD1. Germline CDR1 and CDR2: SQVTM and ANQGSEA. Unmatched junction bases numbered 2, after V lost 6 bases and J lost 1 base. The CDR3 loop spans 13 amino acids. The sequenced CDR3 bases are TGCAGCGTCGGGACAGTGAACACCGGGGAG. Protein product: CSVGTVNTGE. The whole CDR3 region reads CSVGTVNTGELFF.

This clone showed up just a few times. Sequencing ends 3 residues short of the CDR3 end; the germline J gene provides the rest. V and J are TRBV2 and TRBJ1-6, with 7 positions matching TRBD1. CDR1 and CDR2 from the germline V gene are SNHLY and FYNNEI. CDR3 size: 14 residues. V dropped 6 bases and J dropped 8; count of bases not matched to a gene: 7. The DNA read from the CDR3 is TGTGCCAGCAGGCGGACAGGAGGGGATTCACCC. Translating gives CASRRTGGDSP. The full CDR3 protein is CASRRTGGDSPLHF.

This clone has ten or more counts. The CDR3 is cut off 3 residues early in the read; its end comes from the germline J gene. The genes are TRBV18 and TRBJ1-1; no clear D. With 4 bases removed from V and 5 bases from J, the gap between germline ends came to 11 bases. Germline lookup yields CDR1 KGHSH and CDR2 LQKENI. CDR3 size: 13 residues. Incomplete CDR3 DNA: TGTGCCAGCTCACTTCCGAGAGGGACTGAA. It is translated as CASSLPRGTE. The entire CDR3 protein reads CASSLPRGTEAFF.

This CDR3 is CASSLGPGAGELFF. The sequenced part of the CDR3 DNA is TGTGCCAGCAGCTTAGGTCCAGGGGCCGGGGAG. The chain recombines TRBV11-3 with TRBJ2-2, with D possibly being TRBD1 (6 bases). The read is 3 residues too short to cover the CDR3 end, so that end is filled in from the germline J gene. Trimming left V 1 base short and J 6 bases short, with 9 bases between. The CDR3 covers 14 residues. Germline CDR1 and CDR2: SGHNT and YENEEA.

The sequenced CDR3 bases are TGCAGTGCGTTACAGGGGGCGGGTGAAAAA. Translated, it gives CSALQGAGEK. The whole CDR3 reads CSALQGAGEKLFF. The chain employs TRBV20-1 and TRBJ1-4; TRBD1 matches at 9 bases. The read terminates 3 residues before the CDR3 end, so the remaining end is supplied by the germline J gene. CDR1 DFQATT and CDR2 SNEGSKA come from the germline V gene (reference sequence). There are 13 residues in the CDR3. The V gene end was trimmed by 6 bases and the J gene end by 7 bases; junction bases not matched to a gene: 6.

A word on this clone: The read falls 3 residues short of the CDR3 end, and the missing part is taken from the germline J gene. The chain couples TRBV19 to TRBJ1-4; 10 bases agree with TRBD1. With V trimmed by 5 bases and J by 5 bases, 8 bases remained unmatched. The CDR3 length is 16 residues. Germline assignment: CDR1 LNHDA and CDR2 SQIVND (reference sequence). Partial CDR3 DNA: TGTGCCAGTAGTGCGGGACAGGGGATGGGGAATGAAAAA. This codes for CASSAGQGMGNEK. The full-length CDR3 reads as CASSAGQGMGNEKLFF.

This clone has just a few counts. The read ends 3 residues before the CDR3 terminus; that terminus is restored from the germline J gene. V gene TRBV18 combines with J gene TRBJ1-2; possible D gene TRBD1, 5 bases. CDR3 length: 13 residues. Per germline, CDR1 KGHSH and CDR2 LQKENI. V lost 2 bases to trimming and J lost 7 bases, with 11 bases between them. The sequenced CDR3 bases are TGTGCCAGCTCACCAACAGGAGGAAGTGGC. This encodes CASSPTGGSG. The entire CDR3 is CASSPTGGSGYTF.

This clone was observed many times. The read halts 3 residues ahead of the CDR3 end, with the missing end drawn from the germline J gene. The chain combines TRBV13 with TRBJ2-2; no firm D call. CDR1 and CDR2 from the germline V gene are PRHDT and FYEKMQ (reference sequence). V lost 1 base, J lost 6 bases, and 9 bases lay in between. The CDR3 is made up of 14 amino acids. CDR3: CASSLALGPGELFF. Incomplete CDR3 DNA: TGTGCCAGCAGCTTAGCATTAGGGCCCGGGGAG.

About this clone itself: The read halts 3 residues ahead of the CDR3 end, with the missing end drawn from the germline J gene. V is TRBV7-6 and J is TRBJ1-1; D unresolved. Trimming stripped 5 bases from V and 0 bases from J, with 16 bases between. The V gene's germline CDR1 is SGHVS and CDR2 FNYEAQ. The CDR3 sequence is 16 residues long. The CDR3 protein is CASSTLRTAVNTEAFF. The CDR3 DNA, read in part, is TGTGCCAGCAGCACACTTCGCACGGCGGTGAACACTGAA.

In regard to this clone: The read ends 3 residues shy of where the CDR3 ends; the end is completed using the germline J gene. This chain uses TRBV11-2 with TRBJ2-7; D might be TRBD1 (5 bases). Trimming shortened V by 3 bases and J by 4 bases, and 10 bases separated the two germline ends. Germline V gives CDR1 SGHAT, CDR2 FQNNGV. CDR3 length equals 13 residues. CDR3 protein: CASSFRVGYEQYF. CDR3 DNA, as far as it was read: TGTGCCAGCAGCTTCAGGGTTGGGTACGAG.

The sequenced part of the CDR3 DNA is TGTGCCAGCAGTTACTCGACAGGGCGATCACCC. Residues: CASSYSTGRSP. The entire CDR3 is CASSYSTGRSPLHF. The V and J genes are TRBV6-2 or TRBV6-3 and TRBJ1-6; 7 bases agree with TRBD1. The read ends 3 residues before the CDR3 terminus; that terminus is restored from the germline J gene. Germline V CDR1 and CDR2: MNHEY, SVGEGT. The V segment lost 0 bases and the J segment 10 bases; nucleotides outside the gene matches: 3. The CDR3 is 14 amino acids.

The DNA read from the CDR3 is TGCAGTGCTGGAGTGGCTAGCGGAATTTCCTACGAG. As protein: CSAGVASGISYE. The entire CDR3 sequence reads CSAGVASGISYEQYF. The chain couples TRBV20-1 to TRBJ2-7; 7 bases map to TRBD2. The read finishes 3 residues shy of the CDR3 end, and the germline J gene is used to complete it. With 5 bases clipped from V and 1 base from J, the junction kept 11 bases outside the gene matches. The CDR3 extends over 15 amino acids. CDR1 and CDR2 (germline): DFQATT, SNEGSKA (reference sequence).

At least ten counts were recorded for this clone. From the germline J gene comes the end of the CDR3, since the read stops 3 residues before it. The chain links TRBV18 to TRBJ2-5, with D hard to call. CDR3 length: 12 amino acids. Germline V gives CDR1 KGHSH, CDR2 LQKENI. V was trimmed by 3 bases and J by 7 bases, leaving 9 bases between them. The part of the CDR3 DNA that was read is TGTGCCAGCTCACCCGAACGCGGGACC. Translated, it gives CASSPERGT. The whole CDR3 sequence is CASSPERGTQYF.

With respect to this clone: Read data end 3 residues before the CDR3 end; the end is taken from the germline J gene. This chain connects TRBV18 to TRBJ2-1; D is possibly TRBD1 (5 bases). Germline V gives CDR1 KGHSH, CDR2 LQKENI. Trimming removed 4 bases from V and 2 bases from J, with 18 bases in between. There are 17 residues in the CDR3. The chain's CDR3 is CASSQLQGVGTYNEQFF. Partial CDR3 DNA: TGTGCCAGCTCACAGCTGCAAGGGGTCGGCACCTACAATGAG.

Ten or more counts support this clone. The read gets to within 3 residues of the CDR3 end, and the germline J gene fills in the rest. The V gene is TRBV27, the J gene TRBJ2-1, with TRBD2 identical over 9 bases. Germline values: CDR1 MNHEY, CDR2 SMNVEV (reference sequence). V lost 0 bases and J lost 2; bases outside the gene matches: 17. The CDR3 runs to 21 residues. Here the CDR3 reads CASSLSFRGLRGRGTYNEQFF. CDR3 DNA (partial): TGTGCCAGCAGTTTATCGTTCAGGGGCTTGCGCGGGAGGGGAACCTACAATGAG.

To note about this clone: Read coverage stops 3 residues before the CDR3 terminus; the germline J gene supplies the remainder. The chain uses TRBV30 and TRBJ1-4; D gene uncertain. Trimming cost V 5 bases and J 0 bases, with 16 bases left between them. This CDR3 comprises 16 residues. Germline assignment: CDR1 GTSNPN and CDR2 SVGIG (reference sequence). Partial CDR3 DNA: TGTGCCTGGGGCCCTGCGTACAGATCAACTAATGAAAAA. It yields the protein CAWGPAYRSTNEK. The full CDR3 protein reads CAWGPAYRSTNEKLFF. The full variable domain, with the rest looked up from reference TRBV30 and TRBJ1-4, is SQTIHQWPATLVQPVGSPLSLECTVEGTSNPNLYWYRQAAGRGLQLLFYSVGIGQISSEVPQNLSASRPQDRQFILSSKKLLLSDSGFYLCAWGPAYRSTNEKLFFGSGTQLSVL.

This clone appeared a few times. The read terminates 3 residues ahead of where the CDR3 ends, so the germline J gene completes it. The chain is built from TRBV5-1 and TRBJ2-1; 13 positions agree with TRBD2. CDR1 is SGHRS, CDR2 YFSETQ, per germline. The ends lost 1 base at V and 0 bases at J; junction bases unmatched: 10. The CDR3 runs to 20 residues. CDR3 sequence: CASSLNPGTSGTSSYNEQFF. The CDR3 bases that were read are TGCGCCAGCAGCTTGAACCCCGGGACTAGCGGGACGAGCTCCTACAATGAG.

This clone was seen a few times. The DNA read from the CDR3 is TGCGCCAGCAGCTTATCAGGACAAAGGAACACTGAA. This gives the protein CASSLSGQRNTE. From start to end, the CDR3 is CASSLSGQRNTEAFF. The chain combines TRBV5-1 with TRBJ1-1; tentatively, D is TRBD1 (5 bases). The CDR3 end lies 3 residues beyond the end of the read and is filled in from the germline J gene. Trimming pared 2 bases from V and 1 base from J, leaving 12 bases between. Germline V gene data show CDR1 as SGHRS and CDR2 as YFSETQ. The CDR3 consists of 15 residues.